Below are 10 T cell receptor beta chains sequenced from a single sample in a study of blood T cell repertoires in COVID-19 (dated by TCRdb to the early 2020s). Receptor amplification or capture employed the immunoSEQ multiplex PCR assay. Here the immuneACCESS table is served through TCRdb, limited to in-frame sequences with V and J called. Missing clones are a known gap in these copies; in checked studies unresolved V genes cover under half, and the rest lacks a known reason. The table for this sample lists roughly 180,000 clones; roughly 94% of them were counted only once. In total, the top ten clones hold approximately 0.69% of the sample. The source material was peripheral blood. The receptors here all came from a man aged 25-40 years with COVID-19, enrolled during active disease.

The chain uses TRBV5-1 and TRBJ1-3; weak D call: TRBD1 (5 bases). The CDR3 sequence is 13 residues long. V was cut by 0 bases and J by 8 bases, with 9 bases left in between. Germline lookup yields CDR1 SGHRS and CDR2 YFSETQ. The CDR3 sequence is CASSLDARDTIYF. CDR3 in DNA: TGCGCCAGCAGCTTGGATGCCAGGGACACCATATATTTT.

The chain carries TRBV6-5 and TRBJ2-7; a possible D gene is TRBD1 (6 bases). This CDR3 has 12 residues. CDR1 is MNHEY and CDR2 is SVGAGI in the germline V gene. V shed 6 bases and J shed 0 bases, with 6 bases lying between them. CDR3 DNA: TGTGCCAGCAGGGACAGCTCCTACGAGCAGTACTTC. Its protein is CASRDSSYEQYF.

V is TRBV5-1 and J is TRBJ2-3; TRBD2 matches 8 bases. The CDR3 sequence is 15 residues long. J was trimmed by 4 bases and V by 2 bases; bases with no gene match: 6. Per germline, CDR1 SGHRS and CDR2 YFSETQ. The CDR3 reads CASSLPGGPSDTQYF. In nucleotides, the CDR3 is TGCGCCAGCAGCTTACCGGGGGGGCCGTCAGATACGCAGTATTTT.

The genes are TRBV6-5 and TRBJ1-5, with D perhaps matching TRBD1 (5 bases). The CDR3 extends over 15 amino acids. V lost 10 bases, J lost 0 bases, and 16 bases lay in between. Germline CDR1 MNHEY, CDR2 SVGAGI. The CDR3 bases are TGTGCCATCAGGATGGAGGGGTTTAGCAATCAGCCCCAGCATTTT. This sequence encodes CAIRMEGFSNQPQHF.

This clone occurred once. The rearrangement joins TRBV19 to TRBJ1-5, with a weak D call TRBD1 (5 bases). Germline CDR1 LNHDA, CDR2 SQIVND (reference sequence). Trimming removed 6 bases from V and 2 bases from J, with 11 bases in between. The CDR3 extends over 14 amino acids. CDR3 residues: CASSSGGRNQPQHF. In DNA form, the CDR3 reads TGTGCCAGTAGCTCGGGGGGTCGCAATCAGCCCCAGCATTTT.

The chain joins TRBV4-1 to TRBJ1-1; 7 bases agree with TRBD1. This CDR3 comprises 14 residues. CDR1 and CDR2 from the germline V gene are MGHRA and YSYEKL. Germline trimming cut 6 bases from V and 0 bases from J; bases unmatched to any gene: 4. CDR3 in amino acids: CASRRGQVNTEAFF. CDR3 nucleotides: TGCGCCAGCAGACGCGGACAGGTGAACACTGAAGCTTTCTTT.

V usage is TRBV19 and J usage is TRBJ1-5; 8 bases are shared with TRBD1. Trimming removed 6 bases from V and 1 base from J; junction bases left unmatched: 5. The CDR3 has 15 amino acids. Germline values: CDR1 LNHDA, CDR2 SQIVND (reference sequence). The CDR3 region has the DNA TGTGCCAGTAGACCCGGGACAGGAAGCAATCAGCCCCAGCATTTT. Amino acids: CASRPGTGSNQPQHF.

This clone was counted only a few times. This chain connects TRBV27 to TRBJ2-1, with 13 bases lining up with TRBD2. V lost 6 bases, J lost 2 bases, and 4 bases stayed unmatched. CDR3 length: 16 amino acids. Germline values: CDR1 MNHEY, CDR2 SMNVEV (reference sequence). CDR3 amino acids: CASRPGLAGAYNEQFF. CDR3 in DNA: TGTGCCAGCAGACCAGGACTAGCGGGGGCCTACAATGAGCAGTTCTTC.

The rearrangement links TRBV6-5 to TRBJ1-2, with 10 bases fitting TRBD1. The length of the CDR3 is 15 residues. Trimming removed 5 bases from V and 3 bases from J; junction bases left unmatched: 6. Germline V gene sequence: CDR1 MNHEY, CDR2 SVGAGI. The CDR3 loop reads CASSQTGGFDYGYTF. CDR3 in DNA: TGTGCCAGCAGTCAGACAGGGGGCTTTGACTATGGCTACACCTTC.

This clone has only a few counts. The CDR3 DNA follows: TGTGCCAGCAGCCGGACAGGGGCAAACTTTTACAATGAGCAGTTCTTC. This encodes CASSRTGANFYNEQFF. J is TRBJ2-1 and V is TRBV3-1 (or the pseudogene TRBV3-2); 9 bases map to TRBD1. This CDR3 spans 16 amino acids. J lost 4 bases, V lost 4 bases, and 8 bases had no gene match. Per the germline V gene, CDR1 is LGHDT and CDR2 is YNNKEL (reference sequence).